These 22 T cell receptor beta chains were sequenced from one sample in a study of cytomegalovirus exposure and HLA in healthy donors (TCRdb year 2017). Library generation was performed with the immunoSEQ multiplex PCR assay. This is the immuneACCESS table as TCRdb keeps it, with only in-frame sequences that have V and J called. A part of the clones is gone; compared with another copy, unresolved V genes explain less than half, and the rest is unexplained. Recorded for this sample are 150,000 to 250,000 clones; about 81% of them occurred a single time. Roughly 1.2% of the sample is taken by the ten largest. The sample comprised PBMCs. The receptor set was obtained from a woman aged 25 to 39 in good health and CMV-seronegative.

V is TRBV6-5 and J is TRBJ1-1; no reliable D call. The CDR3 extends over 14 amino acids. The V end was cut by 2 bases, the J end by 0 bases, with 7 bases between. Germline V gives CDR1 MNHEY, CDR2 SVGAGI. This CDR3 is CASSYARMNTEAFF. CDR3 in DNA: TGTGCCAGCAGTTACGCTAGAATGAACACTGAAGCTTTCTTT.

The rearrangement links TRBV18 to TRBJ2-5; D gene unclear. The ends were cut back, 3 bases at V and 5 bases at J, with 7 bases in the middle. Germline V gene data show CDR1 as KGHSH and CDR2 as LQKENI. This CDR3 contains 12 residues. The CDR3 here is CASSPDRETQYF. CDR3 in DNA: TGTGCCAGCTCACCTGATCGGGAGACCCAGTACTTC.

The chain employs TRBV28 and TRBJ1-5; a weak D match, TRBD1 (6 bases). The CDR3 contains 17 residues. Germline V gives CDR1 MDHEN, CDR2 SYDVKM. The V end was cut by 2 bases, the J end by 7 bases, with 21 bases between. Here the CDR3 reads CASSLLAQQGLGQPQHF. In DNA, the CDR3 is TGTGCCAGCAGTTTACTCGCCCAACAGGGTCTGGGACAGCCCCAGCATTTT.

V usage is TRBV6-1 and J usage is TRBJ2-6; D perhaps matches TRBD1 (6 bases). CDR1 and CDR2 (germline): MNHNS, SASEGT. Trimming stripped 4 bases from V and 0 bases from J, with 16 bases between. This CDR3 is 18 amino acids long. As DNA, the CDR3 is TGTGCCAGCAGTGCGAGGACAGTACTATACTCTGGGGCCAACGTCCTGACTTTC. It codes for CASSARTVLYSGANVLTF.

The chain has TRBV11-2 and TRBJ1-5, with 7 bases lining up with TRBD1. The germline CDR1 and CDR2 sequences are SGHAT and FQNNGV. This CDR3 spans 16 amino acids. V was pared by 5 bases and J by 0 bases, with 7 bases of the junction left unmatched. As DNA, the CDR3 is TGTGCCAGCAGCCCGGGACAGACCTATAGCAATCAGCCCCAGCATTTT. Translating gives CASSPGQTYSNQPQHF.

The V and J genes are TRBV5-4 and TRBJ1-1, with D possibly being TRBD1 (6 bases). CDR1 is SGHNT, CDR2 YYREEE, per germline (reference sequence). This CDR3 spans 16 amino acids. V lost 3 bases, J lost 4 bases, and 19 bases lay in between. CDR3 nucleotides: TGTGCCAGCAGCTCCCCAGGGGTCGAGAAGACCACTGAAGCTTTCTTT. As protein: CASSSPGVEKTTEAFF.

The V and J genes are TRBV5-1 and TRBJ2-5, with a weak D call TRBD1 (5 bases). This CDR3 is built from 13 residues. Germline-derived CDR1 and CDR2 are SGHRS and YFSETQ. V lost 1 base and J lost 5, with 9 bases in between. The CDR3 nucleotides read TGCGCCAGCAGCTTGAGGCAGGGTGAGACCCAGTACTTC. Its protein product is CASSLRQGETQYF.

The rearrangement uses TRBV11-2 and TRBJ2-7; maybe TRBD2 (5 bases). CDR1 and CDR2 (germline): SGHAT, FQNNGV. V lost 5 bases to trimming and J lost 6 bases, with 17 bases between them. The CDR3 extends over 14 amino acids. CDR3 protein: CASSIVDYPSEQYF. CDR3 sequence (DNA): TGTGCCAGCAGCATAGTCGACTATCCGTCCGAGCAGTACTTC.

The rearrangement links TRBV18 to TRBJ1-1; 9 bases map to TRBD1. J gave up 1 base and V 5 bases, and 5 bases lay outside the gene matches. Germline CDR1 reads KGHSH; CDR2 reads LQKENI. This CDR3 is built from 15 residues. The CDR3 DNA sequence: TGTGCCAGCTCAAGGGGACAGGGAGGGAACACTGAAGCTTTCTTT. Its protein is CASSRGQGGNTEAFF.

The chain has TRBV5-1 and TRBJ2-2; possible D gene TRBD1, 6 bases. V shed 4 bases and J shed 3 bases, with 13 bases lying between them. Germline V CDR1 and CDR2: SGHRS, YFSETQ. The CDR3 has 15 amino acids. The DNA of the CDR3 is TGCGCCAGCAGCAACAGGGCGCGGGACACCGGGGAGCTGTTTTTT. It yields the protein CASSNRARDTGELFF.

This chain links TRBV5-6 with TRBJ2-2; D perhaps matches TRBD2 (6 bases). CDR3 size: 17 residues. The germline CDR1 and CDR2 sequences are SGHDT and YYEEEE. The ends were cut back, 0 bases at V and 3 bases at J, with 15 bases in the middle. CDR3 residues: CASSLVATRPYTGELFF. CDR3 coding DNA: TGTGCCAGCAGCTTGGTGGCGACTAGGCCCTACACCGGGGAGCTGTTTTTT.

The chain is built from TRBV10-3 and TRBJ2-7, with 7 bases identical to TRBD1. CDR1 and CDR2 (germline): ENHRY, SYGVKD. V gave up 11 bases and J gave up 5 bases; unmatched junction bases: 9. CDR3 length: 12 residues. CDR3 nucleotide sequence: TGTGCCTATTCAAGGGACAGAAACGAGCAGTACTTC. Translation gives CAYSRDRNEQYF.

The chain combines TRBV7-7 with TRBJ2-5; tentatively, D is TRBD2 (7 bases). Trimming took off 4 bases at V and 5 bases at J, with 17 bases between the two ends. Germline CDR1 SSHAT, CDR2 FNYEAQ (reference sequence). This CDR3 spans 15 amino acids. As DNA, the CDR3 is TGTGCCAGCAGCTCCGGGGGGCTAGGCAGGGAGACCCAGTACTTC. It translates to CASSSGGLGRETQYF. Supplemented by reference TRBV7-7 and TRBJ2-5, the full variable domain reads GAGVSQSPRYKVTKRGQDVTLRCDPISSHATLYWYQQALGQGPEFLTYFNYEAQPDKSGLPSDRFSAERPEGSISTLTIQRTEQRDSAMYRCASSSGGLGRETQYFGPGTRLLVL.

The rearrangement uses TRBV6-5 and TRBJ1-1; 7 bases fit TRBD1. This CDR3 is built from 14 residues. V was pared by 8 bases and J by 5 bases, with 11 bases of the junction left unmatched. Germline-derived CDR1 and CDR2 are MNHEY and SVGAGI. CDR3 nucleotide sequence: TGTGCCAGCTCCGTTGACAGGGTATCGACTGAAGCTTTCTTT. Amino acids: CASSVDRVSTEAFF.

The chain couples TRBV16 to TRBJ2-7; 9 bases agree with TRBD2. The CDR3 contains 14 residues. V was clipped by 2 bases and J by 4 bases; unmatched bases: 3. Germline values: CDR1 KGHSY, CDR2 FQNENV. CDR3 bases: TGTGCCAGCAGCCAAACAACTAGCGGGTACGAGCAGTACTTC. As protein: CASSQTTSGYEQYF.

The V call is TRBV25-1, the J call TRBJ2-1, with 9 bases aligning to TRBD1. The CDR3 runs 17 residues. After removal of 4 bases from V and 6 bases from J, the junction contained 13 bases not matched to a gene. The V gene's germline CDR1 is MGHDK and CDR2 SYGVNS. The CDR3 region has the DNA TGTGCCAGCAGTGGAGATCCGGGACAGGGCCCTTTCAATGAGCAGTTCTTC. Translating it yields CASSGDPGQGPFNEQFF.

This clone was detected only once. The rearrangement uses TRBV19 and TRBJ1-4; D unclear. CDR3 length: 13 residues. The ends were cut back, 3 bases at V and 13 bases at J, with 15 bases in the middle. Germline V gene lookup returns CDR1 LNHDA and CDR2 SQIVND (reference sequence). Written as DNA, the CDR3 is TGTGCCAGTAGTATGGCACAGCCGAAACGACTGTTTTTT. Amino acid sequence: CASSMAQPKRLFF.

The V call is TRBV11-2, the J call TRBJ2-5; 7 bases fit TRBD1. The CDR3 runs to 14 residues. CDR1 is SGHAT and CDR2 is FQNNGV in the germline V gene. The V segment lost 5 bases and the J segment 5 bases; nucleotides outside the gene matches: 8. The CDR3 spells CASSHYRGRETQYF. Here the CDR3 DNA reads TGTGCCAGCAGCCACTACAGGGGCCGGGAGACCCAGTACTTC.

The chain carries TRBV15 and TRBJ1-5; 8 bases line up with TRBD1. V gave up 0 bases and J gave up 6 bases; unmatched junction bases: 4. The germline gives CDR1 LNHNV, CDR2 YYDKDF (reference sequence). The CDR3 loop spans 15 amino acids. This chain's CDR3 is CATSRDRGQGQPQHF. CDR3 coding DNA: TGTGCCACCAGCAGAGACAGGGGGCAGGGTCAGCCCCAGCATTTT.

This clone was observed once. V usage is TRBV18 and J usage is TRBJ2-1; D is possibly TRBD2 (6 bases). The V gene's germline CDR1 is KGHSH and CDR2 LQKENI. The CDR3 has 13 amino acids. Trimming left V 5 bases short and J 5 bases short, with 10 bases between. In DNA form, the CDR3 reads TGTGCCAGCTCAACGGGACTTAACAATGAGCAGTTCTTC. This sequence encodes CASSTGLNNEQFF.

The CDR3 region is CASSELGSSSGGYTF. DNA of the CDR3: TGTGCCAGCAGTGAACTTGGATCGTCAAGCGGTGGCTACACCTTC. This chain uses TRBV2 with TRBJ1-2; D is unclear. The germline gives CDR1 SNHLY, CDR2 FYNNEI. The V gene lost 2 bases and the J gene lost 7 bases, with 17 bases spanning the gap. The CDR3 length is 15 residues.

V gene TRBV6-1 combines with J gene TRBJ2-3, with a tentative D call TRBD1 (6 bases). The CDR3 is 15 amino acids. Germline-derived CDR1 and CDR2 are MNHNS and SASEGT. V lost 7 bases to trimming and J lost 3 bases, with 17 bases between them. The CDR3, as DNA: TGTGCCAGCACCAAAACAGGGATTGTGACAGATACGCAGTATTTT. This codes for CASTKTGIVTDTQYF.